A selection of T cell receptor beta chains follows, all from one sample in a study of Ad26.COV2.S vaccination and SARS-CoV-2 variants. Using immunoSEQ multiplex PCR, the repertoire was profiled, and TCRdb retains in-frame clones only, with some absent. This sample has some 340,000 clones, with around 84% found just once. The sample here was peripheral blood, taken in a trial of Ad26.COV2.S vaccine versus placebo. The receptors derive from a person aged 18-60 years who received the Ad26.COV2.S COVID-19 vaccine or a placebo. Both conserved end residues are part of each CDR3. A D gene is named only where the DNA matches it firmly. Not every row has a clone size; where given, it reads once, few, many or a size class.

v_call	j_call	d_call	clone_size	cdr3_nt	cdr3_aa
TRBV7-2	TRBJ2-7	NA	NA	TGTGCCAGCAGCTTACTTTCCGGATACGGCGAGCAGTACTTC	CASSLLSGYGEQYF
TRBV7-2	TRBJ1-2	NA	NA	TGTGCCAGCAGCTTAGTATGGCAGGGAGACGGCTACACCTTC	CASSLVWQGDGYTF
TRBV7-2	TRBJ2-1	TRBD1	NA	TGTGCCAGCTATGATGGGACAGCTGATACTTACAATGAGCAGTTCTTC	CASYDGTADTYNEQFF
TRBV5-5	TRBJ1-4	TRBD1	once	TGTGCCAGCAGCTCCAACCCCCAACAGGGGGGTAATGAAAAACTGTTTTTT	CASSSNPQQGGNEKLFF
TRBV4-1	TRBJ2-7	NA	NA	TGCGCCAGCAGCCAAGGCAGGGAAACCTACGAGCAGTACTTC	CASSQGRETYEQYF
TRBV2	TRBJ2-5	NA	NA	TGTGCCAGCACCGTAGAAGAGACCCAGTACTTC	CASTVEETQYF
TRBV20-1	TRBJ2-3	NA	NA	TGCAGTGCTAGTCCCCCGGATGGGGCGAGCAGCACAGATACGCAGTATTTT	CSASPPDGASSTDTQYF
TRBV18	TRBJ1-6	NA	NA	TGTGCCAGCTCACCACCCGTGGGGAGAAATTCACCCCTCCACTTT	CASSPPVGRNSPLHF
TRBV6-2/TRBV6-3	TRBJ2-2	TRBD1	NA	TGTGCCAGCAGTTACTCGCCAGGGGGTACCGGGGAGCTGTTTTTT	CASSYSPGGTGELFF
TRBV6-5	TRBJ2-5	TRBD1	NA	TGTGCCAGCAGTTACTCGGCAGGGGGCTCGGAGACCCAGTACTTC	CASSYSAGGSETQYF
TRBV2	TRBJ2-7	NA	NA	TGTGCCAGCACTAAGGGGGGGGCCTCCAACTACGAGCAGTACTTC	CASTKGGASNYEQYF
TRBV5-5	TRBJ2-7	TRBD1	NA	TGTGCCAGCAGCTTGGCCTGGGACAGTGAAAACGAGCAGTACTTC	CASSLAWDSENEQYF
TRBV4-3	TRBJ1-5	NA	NA	TGCGCCAGCAGCCAAAACTATCAGGGACAGCCCCAGCATTTT	CASSQNYQGQPQHF
TRBV20-1	TRBJ1-1	TRBD1	NA	TGCAGTGCTAGTCCCGGGACAGGAGTGAACACTGAAGCTTTCTTT	CSASPGTGVNTEAFF
TRBV11-1	TRBJ2-1	TRBD2	NA	TGTGCCAGCAGCTCGCCCGGGACTAGGGGTTTCAATGAGCAGTTCTTC	CASSSPGTRGFNEQFF
TRBV29-1	TRBJ1-1	NA	NA	TGCAGCGTTTACAGGGAGAACACTGAAGCTTTCTTT	CSVYRENTEAFF
TRBV7-9	TRBJ1-4	NA	NA	TGTGCCAGCAGCTTAGGTAACAGGCGGAATGAAAAACTGTTTTTT	CASSLGNRRNEKLFF
TRBV30	TRBJ1-4	NA	NA	TGTGCCTGGAGTGTCGGCAGGCTTAATGAAAAACTGTTTTTT	CAWSVGRLNEKLFF
TRBV9	TRBJ1-2	NA	NA	TGTGCCAGCAGCGTAGCCGTCCGGAGTGACTATGGCTACACCTTC	CASSVAVRSDYGYTF
TRBV19	TRBJ2-2	TRBD2	once	TGTGCCAGTAGTCGTCCCGGGACTAGCGGGGGGTGGAACACCGGGGAGCTGTTTTTT	CASSRPGTSGGWNTGELFF
TRBV6-5	TRBJ2-6	NA	NA	TGTGCCAGCAGTTACTCGCGGAGCTCTGGGGCCAACGTCCTGACTTTC	CASSYSRSSGANVLTF
TRBV6-5	TRBJ1-1	NA	once	TGTGCCAGCAAGGTTGGAGGGGGTCAGACTGAAGCTTTCTTT	CASKVGGGQTEAFF
TRBV13	TRBJ2-7	NA	NA	TGTGCCAGCAGCAGCCTAAGGGCCACTACTCCCTACGAGCAGTACTTC	CASSSLRATTPYEQYF
TRBV19	TRBJ2-2	TRBD2	NA	TGTGCCAGTAGCCATTCTAGCGGGGGGTACACCGGGGAGCTGTTTTTT	CASSHSSGGYTGELFF
TRBV6-5	TRBJ1-1	NA	NA	TGTGCCAGCAGTAACTCGAGGGCAGGGTATATTGCTGAAGCTTTCTTT	CASSNSRAGYIAEAFF
TRBV6-5	TRBJ1-6	NA	NA	TGTGCCAGCAACACACAGAATAATTCACCCCTCCACTTT	CASNTQNNSPLHF
TRBV7-6	TRBJ1-5	NA	NA	TGTGCCAGCAGCTTAAGCGGCGGAAAGGGGCACAATCAGCCCCAGCATTTT	CASSLSGGKGHNQPQHF
TRBV5-1	TRBJ2-3	NA	NA	TGCGCCAGCAGCGGAGGGGGCCTGTCCCCGGTAGATACGCAGTATTTT	CASSGGGLSPVDTQYF
TRBV7-9	TRBJ2-2	NA	NA	TGTGCCAGCAGCTTGGCAGGTACTAACACCGGGGAGCTGTTTTTT	CASSLAGTNTGELFF
TRBV6-5	TRBJ1-6	NA	NA	TGTGCCAGCAGCCCGAGGGACTATAATTCACCCCTCCACTTT	CASSPRDYNSPLHF
TRBV27	TRBJ2-3	NA	NA	TGTGCCAGCAGTTTAAAAGGGGACACAGATACGCAGTATTTT	CASSLKGDTDTQYF
TRBV4-2	TRBJ2-2	NA	NA	TGTGCCAGCAGTCGGGGGGCTAACACCGGGGAGCTGTTTTTT	CASSRGANTGELFF
TRBV6-2/TRBV6-3	TRBJ1-1	NA	NA	TGTGCCAGCAGTCGATCCTCTAACACTGAAGCTTTCTTT	CASSRSSNTEAFF
TRBV5-6	TRBJ2-1	NA	NA	TGTGCCAGCAGTTTTAGCTCGAGCTCCTACAATGAGCAGTTCTTC	CASSFSSSSYNEQFF
TRBV7-2	TRBJ2-5	TRBD1	NA	TGTGCCAGCAGCCGGACAGGGGGCGGAAAAGAGACCCAGTACTTC	CASSRTGGGKETQYF
TRBV7-9	TRBJ2-7	NA	NA	TGTGCCAGCAGCTCGGCCAAATGGCCTGTCTACGAGCAGTACTTC	CASSSAKWPVYEQYF
TRBV11-2	TRBJ1-3	NA	NA	TGTGCCAGCAGCTTAGGGGAAAGGGAGAACACCATATATTTT	CASSLGERENTIYF
TRBV25-1	TRBJ1-1	TRBD1	NA	TGTGCCAGCAGTTTGTGGACAGGGATTAACACTGAAGCTTTCTTT	CASSLWTGINTEAFF
TRBV5-5	TRBJ2-5	NA	NA	TGTGCCAGCAGTATTCAAGAGACCCAGTACTTC	CASSIQETQYF
TRBV7-6	TRBJ2-3	NA	NA	TGTGCCAGCAGCGTAGACCCTTCCGTGGGGGCGCAGTATTTT	CASSVDPSVGAQYF
TRBV19	TRBJ1-6	NA	NA	TGTGCCAGTAGTATAGGACTTTCTACTTCACCCCTCCACTTT	CASSIGLSTSPLHF
TRBV6-1	TRBJ2-3	NA	NA	TGTGCCAGCAGTGAAGGACTAGACACAGATACGCAGTATTTT	CASSEGLDTDTQYF
TRBV5-1	TRBJ2-7	NA	NA	TGCGCCAGCAGCTTGGCCCCTAGGAACTACGAGCAGTACTTC	CASSLAPRNYEQYF
TRBV5-1	TRBJ2-7	NA	once	TGCGCCAGCAGCTTTACGACGTCCTACGAGCAGTACTTC	CASSFTTSYEQYF
TRBV3-1/TRBV3-2	TRBJ1-3	NA	NA	TGTGCCAGCAGCCAATTAGGGTATAAACGCGGGCGATGGGGGGACCTTGGGGGAAACACCATATATTTT	CASSQLGYKRGRWGDLGGNTIYF
TRBV9	TRBJ2-1	NA	NA	TGTGCCAGCAGCGTAGAGGTCCAGGGCAATGAGCAGTTCTTC	CASSVEVQGNEQFF
TRBV7-3	TRBJ2-1	NA	NA	TGTGCCAGCAGCCCGCAGGGAAGCTCCTACAATGAGCAGTTCTTC	CASSPQGSSYNEQFF
TRBV2	TRBJ1-2	NA	NA	TGTGCCAGCAGTGAAAGTGGACCAACTAACTATGGCTACACCTTC	CASSESGPTNYGYTF
TRBV11-1	TRBJ2-7	NA	NA	TGTGCCAGCAGCCAAAACCGGGGGAATGAGCAGTACTTC	CASSQNRGNEQYF
TRBV7-2	TRBJ1-2	NA	NA	TGTGCCAGCGCCACGGGCGGGGTCCCTGGCTATGGCTACACCTTC	CASATGGVPGYGYTF
TRBV30	TRBJ2-1	NA	NA	TGTGCCTGGAACCGAGCGAGGAGGGGGCAGGAGCAGTTCTTC	CAWNRARRGQEQFF